These 5 T cell receptor beta chains share one sample of origin, sequenced in a study of blood T cell repertoires in COVID-19. The protocol was immunoSEQ multiplex PCR, while the TCRdb copy is restricted to in-frame clones and leaves out a portion. Of 210,000 or so clones listed, less than 85% are singletons. The specimen sequenced was PBMCs or T cells enriched from blood (not recorded which). The origin of the receptors is a man in his fifties or sixties who had recovered from COVID-19.

This chain uses TRBV19 with TRBJ1-5, with TRBD1 matching 12 bases. Germline CDR1 reads LNHDA; CDR2 reads SQIVND (reference sequence). With V trimmed by 4 bases and J by 6 bases, 10 bases remained unmatched. The CDR3 totals 17 residues. The CDR3 loop reads CASSSRDRGRIGQPQHF. CDR3 nucleotide sequence: TGTGCCAGTAGTAGCCGGGACAGGGGGCGCATCGGTCAGCCCCAGCATTTT.

The J gene is TRBJ1-1, the V gene TRBV7-9, with a tentative D call TRBD1 (5 bases). Germline V gene lookup returns CDR1 SEHNR and CDR2 FQNEAQ (reference sequence). There are 14 residues in the CDR3. V was clipped by 9 bases and J by 4 bases, with 18 bases between them. The CDR3 nucleotides read TGTGCCAGTAGCCTCGGGGGTCGGGTCACTGAAGCTTTCTTT. This sequence encodes CASSLGGRVTEAFF. Full variable domain (outside the CDR3, taken from reference TRBV7-9 and TRBJ1-1): DTGVSQNPRHKITKRGQNVTFRCDPISEHNRLYWYRQTLGQGPEFLTYFQNEAQLEKSRLLSDRFSAERPKGSFSTLEIQRTEQGDSAMYLCASSLGGRVTEAFFGQGTRLTVV.

The V and J genes are TRBV20-1 and TRBJ1-1, with D possibly matching TRBD1 (6 bases). The CDR3 runs to 13 residues. V lost 3 bases and J 4 bases, leaving 12 bases between the germline ends. CDR1 and CDR2 (germline): DFQATT, SNEGSKA (reference sequence). The CDR3 is CSASLQGITEAFF. The DNA of the CDR3 is TGCAGTGCTAGTTTGCAGGGGATCACTGAAGCTTTCTTT.

The chain employs TRBV11-2 and TRBJ2-7, with TRBD2 matching 7 bases. The CDR3 is 14 residues long. From germline, CDR1 is SGHAT and CDR2 FQNNGV. The junction had 6 bases not matched to a gene; V was cut back by 6 bases and J by 1 base. The CDR3 DNA is TGTGCCAGCAGGGATGGCGGGGGTTCCTACGAGCAGTACTTC. It specifies CASRDGGGSYEQYF.

This chain links TRBV6-5 with TRBJ2-1; 8 bases are a match to TRBD1. This CDR3 is 15 amino acids long. V gave up 4 bases and J gave up 6 bases; unmatched junction bases: 8. Looked up from germline, CDR1 is MNHEY and CDR2 is SVGAGI. The DNA for the CDR3 is TGTGCCAGCAGTTTCACGGACAGGGCACGCAATGAGCAGTTCTTC. Protein: CASSFTDRARNEQFF.